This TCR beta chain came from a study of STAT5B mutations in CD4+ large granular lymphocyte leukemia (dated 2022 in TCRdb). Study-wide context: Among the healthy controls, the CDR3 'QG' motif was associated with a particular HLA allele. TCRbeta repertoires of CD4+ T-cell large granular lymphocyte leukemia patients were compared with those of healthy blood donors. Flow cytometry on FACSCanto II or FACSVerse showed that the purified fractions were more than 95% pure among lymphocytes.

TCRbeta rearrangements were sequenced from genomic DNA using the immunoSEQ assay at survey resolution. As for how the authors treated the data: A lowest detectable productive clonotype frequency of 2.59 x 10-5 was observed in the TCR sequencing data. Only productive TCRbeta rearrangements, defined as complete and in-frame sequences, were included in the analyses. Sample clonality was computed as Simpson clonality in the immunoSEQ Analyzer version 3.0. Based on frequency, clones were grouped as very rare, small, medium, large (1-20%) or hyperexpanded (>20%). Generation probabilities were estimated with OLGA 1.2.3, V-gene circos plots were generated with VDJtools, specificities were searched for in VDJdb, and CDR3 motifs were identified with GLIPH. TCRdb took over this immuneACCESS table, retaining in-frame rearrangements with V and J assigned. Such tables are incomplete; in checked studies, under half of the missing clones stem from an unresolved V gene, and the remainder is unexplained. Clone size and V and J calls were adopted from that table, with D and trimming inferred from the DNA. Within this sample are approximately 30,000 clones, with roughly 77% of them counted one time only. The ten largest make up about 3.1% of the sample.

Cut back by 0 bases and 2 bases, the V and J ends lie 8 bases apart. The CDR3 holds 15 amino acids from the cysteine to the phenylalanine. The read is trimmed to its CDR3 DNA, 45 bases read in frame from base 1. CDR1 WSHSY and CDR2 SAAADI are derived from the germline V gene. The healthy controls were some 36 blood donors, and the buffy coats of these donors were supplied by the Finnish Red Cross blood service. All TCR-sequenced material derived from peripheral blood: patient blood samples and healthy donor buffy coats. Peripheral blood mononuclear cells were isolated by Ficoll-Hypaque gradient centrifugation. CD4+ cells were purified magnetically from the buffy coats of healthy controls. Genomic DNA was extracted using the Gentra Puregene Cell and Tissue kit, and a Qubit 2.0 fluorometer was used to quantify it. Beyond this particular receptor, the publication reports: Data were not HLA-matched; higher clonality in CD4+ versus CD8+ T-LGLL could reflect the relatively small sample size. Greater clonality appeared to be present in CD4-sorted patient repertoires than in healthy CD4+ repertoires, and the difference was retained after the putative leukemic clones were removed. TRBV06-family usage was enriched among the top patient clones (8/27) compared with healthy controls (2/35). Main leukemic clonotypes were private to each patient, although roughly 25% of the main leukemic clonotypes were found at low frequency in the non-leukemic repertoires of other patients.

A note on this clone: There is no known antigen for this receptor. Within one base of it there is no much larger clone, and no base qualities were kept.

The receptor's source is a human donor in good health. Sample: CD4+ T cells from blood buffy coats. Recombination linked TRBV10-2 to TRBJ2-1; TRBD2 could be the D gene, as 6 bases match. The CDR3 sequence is CASSESLAAYNEQFF. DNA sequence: TGCGCCAGCAGTGAGTCCTTAGCGGCCTACAATGAGCAGTTCTTC.